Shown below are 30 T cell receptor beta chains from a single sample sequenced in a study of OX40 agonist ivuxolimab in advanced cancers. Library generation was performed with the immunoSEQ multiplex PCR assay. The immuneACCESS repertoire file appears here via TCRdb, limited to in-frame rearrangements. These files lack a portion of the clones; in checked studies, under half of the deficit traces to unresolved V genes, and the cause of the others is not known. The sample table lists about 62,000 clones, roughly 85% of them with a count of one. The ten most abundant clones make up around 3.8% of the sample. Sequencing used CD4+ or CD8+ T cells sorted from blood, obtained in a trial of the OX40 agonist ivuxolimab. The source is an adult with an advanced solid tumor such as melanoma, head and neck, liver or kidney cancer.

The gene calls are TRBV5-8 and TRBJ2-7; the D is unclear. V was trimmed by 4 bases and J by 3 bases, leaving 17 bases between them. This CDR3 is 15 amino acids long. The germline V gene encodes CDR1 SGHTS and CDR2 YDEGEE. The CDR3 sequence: CASSPTKGILYEQYF. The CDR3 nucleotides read TGTGCCAGCAGCCCAACCAAGGGTATCCTCTACGAGCAGTACTTC.

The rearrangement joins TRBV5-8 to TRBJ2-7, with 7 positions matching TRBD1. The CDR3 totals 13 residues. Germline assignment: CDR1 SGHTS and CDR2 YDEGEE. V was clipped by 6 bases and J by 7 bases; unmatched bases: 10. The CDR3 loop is CASTIEGAREQYF. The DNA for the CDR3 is TGTGCCAGCACAATAGAGGGGGCGAGGGAGCAGTACTTC. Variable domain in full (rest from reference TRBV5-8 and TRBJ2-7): EAGVTQSPTHLIKTRGQQATLRCSPISGHTSVYWYQQALGLGLQFLLWYDEGEERNRGNFPPRFSGRQFPNYSSELNVNALELEDSALYLCASTIEGAREQYFGPGTRLTVT.

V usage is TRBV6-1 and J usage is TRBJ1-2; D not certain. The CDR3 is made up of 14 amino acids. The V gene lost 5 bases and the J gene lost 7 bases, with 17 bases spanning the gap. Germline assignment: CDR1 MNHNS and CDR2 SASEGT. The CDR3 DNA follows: TGTGCCAGCAGTCTCACGAAGATGGCGGGTGGCTACACCTTC. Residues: CASSLTKMAGGYTF.

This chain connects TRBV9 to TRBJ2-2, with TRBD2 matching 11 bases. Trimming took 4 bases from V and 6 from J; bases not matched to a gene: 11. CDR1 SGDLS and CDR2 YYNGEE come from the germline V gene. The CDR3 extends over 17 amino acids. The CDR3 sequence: CASSPLPGTSGAGELFF. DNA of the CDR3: TGTGCCAGCAGCCCCCTCCCCGGGACTAGCGGAGCCGGGGAGCTGTTTTTT. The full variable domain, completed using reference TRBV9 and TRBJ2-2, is DSGVTQTPKHLITATGQRVTLRCSPRSGDLSVYWYQQSLDQGLQFLIQYYNGEERAKGNILERFSAQQFPDLHSELNLSSLELGDSALYFCASSPLPGTSGAGELFFGEGSRLTVL.

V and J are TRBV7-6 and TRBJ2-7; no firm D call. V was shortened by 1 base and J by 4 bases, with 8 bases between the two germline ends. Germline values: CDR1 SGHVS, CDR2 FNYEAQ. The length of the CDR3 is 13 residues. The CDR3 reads CASSLGTIYEQYF. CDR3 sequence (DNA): TGTGCCAGCAGCTTAGGGACCATTTACGAGCAGTACTTC. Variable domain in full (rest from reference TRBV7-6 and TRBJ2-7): GAGVSQSPRYKVTKRGQDVALRCDPISGHVSLYWYRQALGQGPEFLTYFNYEAQQDKSGLPNDRFSAERPEGSISTLTIQRTEQRDSAMYRCASSLGTIYEQYFGPGTRLTVT.

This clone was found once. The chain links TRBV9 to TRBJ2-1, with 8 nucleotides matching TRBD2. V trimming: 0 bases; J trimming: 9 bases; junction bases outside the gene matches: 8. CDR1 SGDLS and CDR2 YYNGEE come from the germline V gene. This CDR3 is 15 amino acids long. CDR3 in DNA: TGTGCCAGCAGCGTAGACAGCGCCGCGGGGGGTGAGCAGTTCTTC. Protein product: CASSVDSAAGGEQFF. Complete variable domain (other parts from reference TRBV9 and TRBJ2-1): DSGVTQTPKHLITATGQRVTLRCSPRSGDLSVYWYQQSLDQGLQFLIQYYNGEERAKGNILERFSAQQFPDLHSELNLSSLELGDSALYFCASSVDSAAGGEQFFGPGTRLTVL.

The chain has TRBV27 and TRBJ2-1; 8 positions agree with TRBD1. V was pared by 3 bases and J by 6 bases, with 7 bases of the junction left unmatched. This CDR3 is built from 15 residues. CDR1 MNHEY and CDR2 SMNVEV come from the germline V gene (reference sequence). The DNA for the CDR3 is TGTGCCAGCAGTTTGGCCGGACAGGGAGGCAATGAGCAGTTCTTC. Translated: CASSLAGQGGNEQFF.

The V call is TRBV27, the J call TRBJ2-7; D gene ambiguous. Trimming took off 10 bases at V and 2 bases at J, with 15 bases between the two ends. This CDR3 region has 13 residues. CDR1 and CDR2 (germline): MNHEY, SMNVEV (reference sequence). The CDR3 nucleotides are TGTGCCAAAAAGGGTAGGCAGACCTACGAGCAGTACTTC. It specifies CAKKGRQTYEQYF.

CDR3 coding DNA: TGTGCCAGCTCACCACCAGGGACAGGGGGAAGGCAGCCCCAGCATTTT. Residues: CASSPPGTGGRQPQHF. This chain uses TRBV18 with TRBJ1-5, with 11 positions matching TRBD1. This CDR3 comprises 16 residues. The J segment lost 7 bases and the V segment lost 0 bases, leaving 5 bases of the junction unmatched. CDR1 is KGHSH, CDR2 LQKENI, per germline.

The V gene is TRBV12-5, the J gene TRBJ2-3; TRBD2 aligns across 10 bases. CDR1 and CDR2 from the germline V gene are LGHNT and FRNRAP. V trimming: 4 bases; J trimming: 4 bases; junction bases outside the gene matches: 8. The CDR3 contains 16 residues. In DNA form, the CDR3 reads TGTGCTAGTGGTTGGTCGGCTAGCGGGAGTGCAGATACGCAGTATTTT. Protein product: CASGWSASGSADTQYF.

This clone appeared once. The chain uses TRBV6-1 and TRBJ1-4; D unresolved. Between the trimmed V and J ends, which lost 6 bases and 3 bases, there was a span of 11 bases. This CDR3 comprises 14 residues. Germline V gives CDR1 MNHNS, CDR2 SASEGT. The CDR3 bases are TGTGCCAGCAGGGCGGGGTTACCTAATGAAAAACTGTTTTTT. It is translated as CASRAGLPNEKLFF.

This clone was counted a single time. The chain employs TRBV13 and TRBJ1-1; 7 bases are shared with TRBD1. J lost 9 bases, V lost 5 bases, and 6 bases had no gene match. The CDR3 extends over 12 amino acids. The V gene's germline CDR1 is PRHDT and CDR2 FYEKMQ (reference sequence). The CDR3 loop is CASSLGQAKAFF. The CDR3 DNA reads TGTGCCAGCAGCCTTGGACAGGCCAAAGCTTTCTTT.

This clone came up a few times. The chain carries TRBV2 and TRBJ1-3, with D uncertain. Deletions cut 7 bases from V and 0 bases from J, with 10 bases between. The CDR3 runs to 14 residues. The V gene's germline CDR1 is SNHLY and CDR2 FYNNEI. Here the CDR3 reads CASIPRDSGNTIYF. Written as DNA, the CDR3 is TGTGCCAGCATACCAAGGGACTCTGGAAACACCATATATTTT. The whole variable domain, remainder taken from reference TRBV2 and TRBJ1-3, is EPEVTQTPSHQVTQMGQEVILRCVPISNHLYFYWYRQILGQKVEFLVSFYNNEISEKSEIFDDQFSVERPDGSNFTLKIRSTKLEDSAMYFCASIPRDSGNTIYFGEGSWLTVV.

The chain's CDR3 is CASSLGQGFGYTF. As DNA, the CDR3 is TGTGCCAGCAGCTTGGGACAGGGGTTCGGCTACACCTTC. J is TRBJ1-2 and V is TRBV5-6, with 8 bases aligning to TRBD1. Germline V gives CDR1 SGHDT, CDR2 YYEEEE. V trimming: 0 bases; J trimming: 8 bases; junction bases outside the gene matches: 3. This CDR3 region has 13 residues. The full variable domain, in which reference TRBV5-6 and TRBJ1-2 provide the parts outside the CDR3, is DAGVTQSPTHLIKTRGQQVTLRCSPKSGHDTVSWYQQALGQGPQFIFQYYEEEERQRGNFPDRFSGHQFPNYSSELNVNALLLGDSALYLCASSLGQGFGYTFGSGTRLTVV.

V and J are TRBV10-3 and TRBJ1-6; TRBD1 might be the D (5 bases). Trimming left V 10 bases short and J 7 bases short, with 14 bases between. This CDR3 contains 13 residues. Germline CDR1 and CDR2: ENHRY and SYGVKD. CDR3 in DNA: TGTGCCACTGCCCGGGGCTTGAATTCACCCCTCCACTTT. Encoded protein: CATARGLNSPLHF.

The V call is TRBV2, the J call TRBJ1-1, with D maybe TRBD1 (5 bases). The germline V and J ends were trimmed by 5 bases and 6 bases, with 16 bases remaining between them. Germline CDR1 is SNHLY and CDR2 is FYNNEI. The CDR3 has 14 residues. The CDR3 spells CASSRDVMLSEAFF. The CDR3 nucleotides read TGTGCCAGCAGTCGGGACGTAATGCTCTCTGAAGCTTTCTTT.

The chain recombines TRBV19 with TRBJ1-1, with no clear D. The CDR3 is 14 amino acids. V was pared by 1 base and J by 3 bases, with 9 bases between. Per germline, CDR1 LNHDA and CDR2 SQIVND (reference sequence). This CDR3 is CASSIGYKDTEAFF. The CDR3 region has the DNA TGTGCCAGTAGTATAGGGTACAAAGACACTGAAGCTTTCTTT. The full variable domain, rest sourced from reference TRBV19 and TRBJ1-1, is DGGITQSPKYLFRKEGQNVTLSCEQNLNHDAMYWYRQDPGQGLRLIYYSQIVNDFQKGDIAEGYSVSREKKESFPLTVTSAQKNPTAFYLCASSIGYKDTEAFFGQGTRLTVV.

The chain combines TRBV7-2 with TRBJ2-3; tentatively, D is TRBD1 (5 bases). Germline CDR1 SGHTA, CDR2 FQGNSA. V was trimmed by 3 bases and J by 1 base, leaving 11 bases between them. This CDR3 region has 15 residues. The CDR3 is CASSFQGRGTDTQYF. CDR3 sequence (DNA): TGTGCCAGCAGCTTTCAGGGTAGGGGCACAGATACGCAGTATTTT.

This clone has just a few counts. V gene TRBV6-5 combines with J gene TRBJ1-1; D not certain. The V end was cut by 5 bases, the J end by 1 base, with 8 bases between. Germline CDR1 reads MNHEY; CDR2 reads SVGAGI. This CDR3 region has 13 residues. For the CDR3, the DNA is TGTGCCAGCAGTCCTCCCAGGAACACTGAAGCTTTCTTT. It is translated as CASSPPRNTEAFF.

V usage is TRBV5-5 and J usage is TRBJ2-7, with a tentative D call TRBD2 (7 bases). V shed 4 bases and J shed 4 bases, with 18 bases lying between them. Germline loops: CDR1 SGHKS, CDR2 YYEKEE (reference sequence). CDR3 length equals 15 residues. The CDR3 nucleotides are TGTGCCAGCAGCCCTAGGGGGGCGGGAGTATACGAGCAGTACTTC. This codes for CASSPRGAGVYEQYF.

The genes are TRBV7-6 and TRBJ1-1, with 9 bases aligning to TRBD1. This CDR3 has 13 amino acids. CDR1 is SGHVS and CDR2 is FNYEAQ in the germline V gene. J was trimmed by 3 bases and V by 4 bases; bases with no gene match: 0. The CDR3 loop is CASSWTGDTEAFF. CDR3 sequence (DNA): TGTGCCAGCAGCTGGACAGGGGACACTGAAGCTTTCTTT.

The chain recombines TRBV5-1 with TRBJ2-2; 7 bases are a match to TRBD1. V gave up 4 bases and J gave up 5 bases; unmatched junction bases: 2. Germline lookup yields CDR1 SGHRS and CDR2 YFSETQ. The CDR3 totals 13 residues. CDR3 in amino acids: CASSRGQTGELFF. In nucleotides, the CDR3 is TGCGCCAGCAGCCGGGGACAGACCGGGGAGCTGTTTTTT.

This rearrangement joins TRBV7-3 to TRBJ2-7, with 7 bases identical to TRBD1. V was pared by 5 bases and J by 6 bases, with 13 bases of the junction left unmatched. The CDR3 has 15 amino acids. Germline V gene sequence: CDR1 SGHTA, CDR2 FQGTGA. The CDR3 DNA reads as TGTGCCAGCAGCGGAATGGTGACAGGGCTTTCCGAGCAGTACTTC. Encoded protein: CASSGMVTGLSEQYF.

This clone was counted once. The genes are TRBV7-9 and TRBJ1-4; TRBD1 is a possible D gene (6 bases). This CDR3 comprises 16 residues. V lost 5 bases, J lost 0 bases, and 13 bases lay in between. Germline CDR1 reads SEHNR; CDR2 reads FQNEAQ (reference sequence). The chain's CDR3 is CASSIRDIATNEKLFF. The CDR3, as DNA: TGTGCCAGCAGCATCCGGGACATTGCAACTAATGAAAAACTGTTTTTT.

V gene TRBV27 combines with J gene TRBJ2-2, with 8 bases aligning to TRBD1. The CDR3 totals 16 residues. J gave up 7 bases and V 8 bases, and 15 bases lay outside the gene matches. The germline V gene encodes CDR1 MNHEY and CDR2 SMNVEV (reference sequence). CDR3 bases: TGTGCCAGCTTTCCCCTGGCCCAGGGGGCGTTCGGGGAGCTGTTTTTT. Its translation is CASFPLAQGAFGELFF.

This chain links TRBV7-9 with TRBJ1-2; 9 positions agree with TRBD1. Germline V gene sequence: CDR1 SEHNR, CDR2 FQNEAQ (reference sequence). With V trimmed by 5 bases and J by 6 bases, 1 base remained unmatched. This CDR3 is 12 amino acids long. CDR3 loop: CASSRDRDGYTF. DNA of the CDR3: TGTGCCAGCAGCCGGGACAGGGATGGCTACACCTTC.

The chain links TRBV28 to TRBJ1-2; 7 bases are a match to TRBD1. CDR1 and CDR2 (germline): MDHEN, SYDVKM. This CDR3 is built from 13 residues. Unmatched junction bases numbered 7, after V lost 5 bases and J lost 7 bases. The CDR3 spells CASSPQGFGGYTF. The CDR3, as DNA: TGTGCCAGCAGTCCACAGGGGTTCGGTGGCTACACCTTC.

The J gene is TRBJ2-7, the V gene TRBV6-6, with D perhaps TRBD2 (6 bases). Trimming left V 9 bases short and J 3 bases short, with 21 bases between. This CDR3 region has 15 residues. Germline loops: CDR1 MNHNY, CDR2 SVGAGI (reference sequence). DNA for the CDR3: TGTGCCAGTTGCCCTTACGGGGGAGGAGGCTACGAGCAGTACTTC. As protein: CASCPYGGGGYEQYF.

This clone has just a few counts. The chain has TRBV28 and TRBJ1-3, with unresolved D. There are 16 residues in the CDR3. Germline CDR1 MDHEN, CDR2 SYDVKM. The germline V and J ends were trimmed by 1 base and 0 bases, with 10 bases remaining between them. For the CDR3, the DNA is TGTGCCAGCAGTTTATCGGTAACTTACTCTGGAAACACCATATATTTT. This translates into CASSLSVTYSGNTIYF.

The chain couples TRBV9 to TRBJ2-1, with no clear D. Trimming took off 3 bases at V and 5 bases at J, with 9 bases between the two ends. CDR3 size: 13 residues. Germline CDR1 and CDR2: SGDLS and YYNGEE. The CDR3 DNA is TGTGCCAGCAGCGCCCCATCGGACAATGAGCAGTTCTTC. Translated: CASSAPSDNEQFF.